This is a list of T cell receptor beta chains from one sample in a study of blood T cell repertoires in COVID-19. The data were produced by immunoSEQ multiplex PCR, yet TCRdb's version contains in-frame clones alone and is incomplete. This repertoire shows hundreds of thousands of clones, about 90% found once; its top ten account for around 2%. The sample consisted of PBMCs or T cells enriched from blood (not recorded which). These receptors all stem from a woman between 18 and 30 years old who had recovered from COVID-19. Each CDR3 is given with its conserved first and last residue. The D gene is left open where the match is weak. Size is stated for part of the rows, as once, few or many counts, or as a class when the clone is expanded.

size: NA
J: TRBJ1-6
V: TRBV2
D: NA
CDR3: CASSEGERSPLHF
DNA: TGTGCCAGCAGTGAGGGAGAACGATCACCCCTCCACTTT

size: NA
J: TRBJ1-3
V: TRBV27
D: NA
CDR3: CASSFTGFSGNTIYF
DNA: TGTGCCAGCAGTTTTACAGGGTTTTCTGGAAACACCATATATTTT

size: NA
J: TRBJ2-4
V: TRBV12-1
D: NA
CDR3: CASQAQRENSKNIQYF
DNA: TGTGCCAGCCAGGCCCAGCGGGAGAATAGCAAAAACATTCAGTACTTC

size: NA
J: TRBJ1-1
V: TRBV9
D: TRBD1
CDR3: CASSRLQGARSTEAFF
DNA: TGTGCCAGCAGCAGATTACAGGGGGCGCGTAGTACTGAAGCTTTCTTT

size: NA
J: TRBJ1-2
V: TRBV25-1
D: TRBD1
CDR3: CASEGDRGLSMGYTF
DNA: TGTGCCAGCGAGGGGGACAGAGGATTGTCTATGGGCTACACCTTC

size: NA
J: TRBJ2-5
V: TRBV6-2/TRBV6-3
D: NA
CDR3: CASSQAETQYF
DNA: TGTGCCAGCAGCCAAGCGGAGACCCAGTACTTC

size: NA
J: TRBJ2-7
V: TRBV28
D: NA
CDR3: CASSPGSAYEQYF
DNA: TGTGCCAGCAGCCCCGGGTCCGCCTACGAGCAGTACTTC

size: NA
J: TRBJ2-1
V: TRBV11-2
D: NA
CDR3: CASSLDVSNEQFF
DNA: TGTGCCAGCAGCTTAGATGTTTCGAATGAGCAGTTCTTC

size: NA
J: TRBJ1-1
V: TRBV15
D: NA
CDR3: CATRVQGNTEAFF
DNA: TGTGCCACCAGGGTACAGGGGAACACTGAAGCTTTCTTT

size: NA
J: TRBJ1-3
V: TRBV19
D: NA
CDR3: CASSPVRDTLRNTIYF
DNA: TGTGCCAGTAGTCCGGTCAGGGATACTCTTAGAAACACCATATATTTT

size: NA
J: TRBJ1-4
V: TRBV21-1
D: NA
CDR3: CASSKERGREKLFF
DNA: TGTGCCAGCAGCAAAGAAAGAGGCCGTGAAAAACTGTTTTTT

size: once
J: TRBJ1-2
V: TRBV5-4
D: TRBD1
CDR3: CASSVGTATYGYTF
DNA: TGTGCCAGCAGCGTAGGGACAGCTACCTATGGCTACACCTTC

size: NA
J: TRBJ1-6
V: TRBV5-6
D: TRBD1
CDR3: CASTPNFGQGGYSPLHF
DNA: TGTGCCAGCACCCCCAACTTTGGACAGGGAGGATATTCACCCCTCCACTTT

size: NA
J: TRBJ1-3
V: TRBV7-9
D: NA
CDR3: CASSPTGTTGNTIYF
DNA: TGTGCCAGCAGCCCAACCGGGACAACCGGAAACACCATATATTTT

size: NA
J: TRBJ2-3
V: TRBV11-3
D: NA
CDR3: CASSPLSTDTQYF
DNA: TGTGCCAGCAGCCCCCTTAGCACAGATACGCAGTATTTT

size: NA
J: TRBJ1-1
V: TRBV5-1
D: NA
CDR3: CASSLEAGAGTEAFF
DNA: TGCGCCAGCAGCTTGGAAGCTGGAGCGGGCACTGAAGCTTTCTTT

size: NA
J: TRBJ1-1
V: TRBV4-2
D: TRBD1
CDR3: CASSQAGQGAVNTEAFF
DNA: TGTGCCAGCAGCCAAGCCGGACAGGGGGCCGTGAACACTGAAGCTTTCTTT

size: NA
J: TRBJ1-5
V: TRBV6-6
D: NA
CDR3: CASSGPTGSPQPQHF
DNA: TGTGCCAGCAGTGGCCCAACAGGGTCCCCACAGCCCCAGCATTTT

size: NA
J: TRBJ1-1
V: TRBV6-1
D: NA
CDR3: CASSEYAALLRDLTEAFF
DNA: TGTGCCAGCAGTGAATATGCGGCTTTGTTACGGGATCTCACTGAAGCTTTCTTT

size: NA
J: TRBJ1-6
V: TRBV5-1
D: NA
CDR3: CASRPATDNYNSPLHF
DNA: TGCGCCAGCCGACCTGCGACAGATAACTATAATTCACCCCTCCACTTT

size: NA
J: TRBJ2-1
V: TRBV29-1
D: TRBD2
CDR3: CSVEGVPTSGDYNEQFF
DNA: TGCAGCGTTGAAGGGGTCCCCACTAGCGGGGACTACAATGAGCAGTTCTTC

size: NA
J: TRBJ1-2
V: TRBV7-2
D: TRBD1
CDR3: CASSPRGQDNYGYTF
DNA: TGTGCCAGCAGCCCGCGGGGACAGGATAACTATGGCTACACCTTC

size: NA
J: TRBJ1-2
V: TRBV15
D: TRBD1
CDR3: CATSRGPDRDNYGYTF
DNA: TGTGCCACCAGCAGAGGCCCGGACAGGGATAACTATGGCTACACCTTC

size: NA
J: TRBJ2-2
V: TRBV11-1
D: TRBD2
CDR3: CASSLYFLAGAGELFF
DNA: TGTGCCAGCAGCTTATATTTCCTAGCGGGGGCCGGGGAGCTGTTTTTT

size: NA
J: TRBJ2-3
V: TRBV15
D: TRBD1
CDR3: CATSRVGQGVDTQYF
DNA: TGTGCCACCAGCAGAGTGGGACAGGGTGTAGATACGCAGTATTTT

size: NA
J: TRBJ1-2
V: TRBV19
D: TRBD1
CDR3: CASTGGHSNYGYTF
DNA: TGTGCCAGTACAGGGGGCCATTCTAACTATGGCTACACCTTC

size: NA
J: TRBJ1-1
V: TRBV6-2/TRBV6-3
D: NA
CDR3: CASSDGVMNTEAFF
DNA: TGTGCCAGCAGTGACGGGGTAATGAACACTGAAGCTTTCTTT

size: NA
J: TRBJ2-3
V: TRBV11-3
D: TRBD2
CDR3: CARRFRARGGGTDTQYF
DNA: TGTGCCCGCCGCTTTCGGGCGCGGGGGGGCGGGACAGATACGCAGTATTTT

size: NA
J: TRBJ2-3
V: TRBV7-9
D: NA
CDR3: CASTLPGGTDTQYF
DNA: TGTGCCAGCACCTTGCCGGGGGGCACAGATACGCAGTATTTT

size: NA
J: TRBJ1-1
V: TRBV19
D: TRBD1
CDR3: CASIETGGPLNTEAFF
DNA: TGTGCCAGTATCGAGACAGGGGGGCCTTTGAACACTGAAGCTTTCTTT

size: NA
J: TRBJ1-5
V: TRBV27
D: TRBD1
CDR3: CASSPGQGAQPQHF
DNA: TGTGCCAGCAGTCCAGGACAGGGGGCGCAGCCCCAGCATTTT

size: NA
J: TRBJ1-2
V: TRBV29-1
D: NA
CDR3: CSVDWQAAAYGYTF
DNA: TGCAGCGTTGATTGGCAGGCTGCCGCCTATGGCTACACCTTC

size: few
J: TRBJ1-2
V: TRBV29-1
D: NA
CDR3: CSVRGWEYGYTF
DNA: TGCAGCGTTCGCGGGTGGGAGTATGGCTACACCTTC

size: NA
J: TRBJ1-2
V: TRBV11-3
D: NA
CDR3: CASSLWDKDYTF
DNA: TGTGCCAGCAGCTTATGGGACAAAGACTACACCTTC

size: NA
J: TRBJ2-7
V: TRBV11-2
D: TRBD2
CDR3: CASSLEREAYEQYF
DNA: TGTGCCAGCAGCTTAGAGCGGGAGGCCTACGAGCAGTACTTC

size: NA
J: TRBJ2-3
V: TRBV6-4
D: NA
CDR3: CASSDSGGATDTQYF
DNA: TGTGCCAGCAGTGACTCGGGGGGAGCCACAGATACGCAGTATTTT

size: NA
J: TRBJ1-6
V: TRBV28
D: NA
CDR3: CASSFAAGEYNSPLHF
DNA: TGTGCCAGCAGTTTCGCCGCGGGGGAATATAATTCACCCCTCCACTTT

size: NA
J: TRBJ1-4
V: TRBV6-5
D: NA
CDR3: CASSDPRGGYEKLFF
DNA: TGTGCCAGCAGCGACCCCAGGGGTGGATATGAAAAACTGTTTTTT

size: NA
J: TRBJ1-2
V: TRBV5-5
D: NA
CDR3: CASSLTRGNYGYTF
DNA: TGTGCCAGCAGCTTGACAAGGGGCAACTATGGCTACACCTTC

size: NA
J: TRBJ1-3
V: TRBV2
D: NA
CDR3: CASRWDTRPGNTIYF
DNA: TGTGCCAGCAGGTGGGACACTCGTCCTGGAAACACCATATATTTT

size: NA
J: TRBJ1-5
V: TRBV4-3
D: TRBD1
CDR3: CASSQGQGYSNQPQHF
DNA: TGCGCCAGCAGCCAGGGACAGGGGTATAGCAATCAGCCCCAGCATTTT

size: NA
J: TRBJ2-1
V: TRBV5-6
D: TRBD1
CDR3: CASRFGTGEDEQFF
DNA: TGTGCCAGCAGATTCGGGACAGGAGAGGATGAGCAGTTCTTC

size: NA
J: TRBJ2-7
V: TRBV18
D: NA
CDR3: CASSPRTGMYEQYF
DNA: TGTGCCAGCTCACCACGTACAGGGATGTACGAGCAGTACTTC

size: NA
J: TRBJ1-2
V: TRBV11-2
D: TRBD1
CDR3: CASSGQGGVGGYTF
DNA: TGTGCCAGCAGCGGACAGGGAGGGGTAGGGGGCTACACCTTC

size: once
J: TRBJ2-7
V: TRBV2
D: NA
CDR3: CASSDRGYEQYF
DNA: TGTGCCAGCAGTGACAGGGGATACGAGCAGTACTTC

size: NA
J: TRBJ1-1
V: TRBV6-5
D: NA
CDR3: CASRKTGNTEAFF
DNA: TGTGCCAGCAGAAAGACAGGGAACACTGAAGCTTTCTTT

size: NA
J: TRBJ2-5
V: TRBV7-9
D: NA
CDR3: CASRQEWQETQYF
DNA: TGTGCCAGCAGACAAGAATGGCAAGAGACCCAGTACTTC

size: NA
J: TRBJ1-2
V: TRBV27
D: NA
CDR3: CASSLGGGLGGYTF
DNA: TGTGCCAGCAGTTTGGGCGGGGGGTTAGGTGGCTACACCTTC

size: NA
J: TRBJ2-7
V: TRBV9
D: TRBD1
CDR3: CAVQGQFPYEQYF
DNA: TGTGCCGTACAGGGACAGTTTCCCTACGAGCAGTACTTC

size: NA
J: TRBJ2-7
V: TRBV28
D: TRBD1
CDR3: CASSSGTGGFYEQYF
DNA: TGTGCCAGCAGTTCCGGGACAGGGGGTTTCTACGAGCAGTACTTC

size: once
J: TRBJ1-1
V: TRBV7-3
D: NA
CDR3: CASSQTRNTEAFF
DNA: TGTGCCAGCAGCCAAACTCGGAACACTGAAGCTTTCTTT

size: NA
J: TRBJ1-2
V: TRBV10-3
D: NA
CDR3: CAISEYREGDYGYTF
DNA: TGTGCCATCAGTGAGTACAGAGAAGGGGACTATGGCTACACCTTC

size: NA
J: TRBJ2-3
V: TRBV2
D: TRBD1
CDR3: CASRRDRASTDTQYF
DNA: TGTGCCAGCAGAAGGGACAGGGCTAGCACAGATACGCAGTATTTT

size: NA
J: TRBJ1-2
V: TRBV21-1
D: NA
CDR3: CANQTDGYTF
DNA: TGTGCCAACCAGACAGATGGCTACACCTTC